This T cell receptor beta chain was recorded in a study of blood T cell repertoires in COVID-19. Clones were read by immunoSEQ multiplex PCR, and TCRdb kept only the in-frame ones, dropping some. The sample includes about 330,000 clones, under 95% of them seen just once. The V segment lost 2 bases and the J segment 2 bases; nucleotides outside the gene matches: 8. Per the germline V gene, CDR1 is MDHEN and CDR2 is SYDVKM. This CDR3 has 16 residues. The specimen sequenced was PBMCs or T cells enriched from blood (not recorded which). V is TRBV28 and J is TRBJ2-7, with 8 bases that match TRBD2. The sequence was collected from a woman in her thirties who had recovered from COVID-19. In DNA, the CDR3 is TGTGCCAGCAGTTTAGACGATACTAGCGGCCCCTACGAGCAGTACTTC. Encoded protein: CASSLDDTSGPYEQYF.